This is a list of T cell receptor beta chains from one sample in a study of beta chain features in type 1 diabetes. TCRdb's copy holds only in-frame clones and misses some; the assay was immunoSEQ multiplex PCR. The sample consists of 200,000 to 300,000 clones, around a quarter of them appearing once. Material for sequencing was central memory CD4+ T cells from blood. The receptor source for this set is a man between 25 and 39 years old in good health. Each CDR3 is given with its conserved first and last residue. Fields, in order: V gene, clone size, D gene, J gene, CDR3 protein, CDR3 DNA. A D gene is named only where the DNA matches it firmly. Size tells how often a clone was seen (once, few, many) or the class of an expanded clone, and some rows leave it out.

>TRBV7-9|NA|TRBD1|TRBJ1-2
CASSSRGQGKGYTF
TGTGCCAGCAGCTCGAGGGGACAGGGGAAAGGCTACACCTTC
>TRBV25-1|NA|NA|TRBJ1-1
CASASRMNTEAFF
TGTGCCAGCGCCAGCAGAATGAACACTGAAGCTTTCTTT
>TRBV7-9|NA|NA|TRBJ2-5
CAGASRGETQYF
TGTGCCGGCGCCTCGAGGGGAGAGACCCAGTACTTC
>TRBV29-1|NA|TRBD1|TRBJ2-3
CSVLPLQPGQRTDTQYF
TGCAGCGTCCTCCCTTTGCAACCGGGACAGCGCACAGATACGCAGTATTTT
>TRBV6-5|NA|NA|TRBJ2-7
CASRLGRSSYEQYF
TGTGCCAGCAGATTAGGACGGAGCTCCTACGAGCAGTACTTC
>TRBV11-2|few|NA|TRBJ2-1
CASSLDGRNNEQFF
TGTGCCAGCAGCTTAGATGGACGGAACAATGAGCAGTTCTTC
>TRBV2|NA|NA|TRBJ2-1
CASSISRAGQSEQFF
TGTGCCAGCAGTATTTCCAGGGCTGGACAATCGGAGCAGTTCTTC
>TRBV27|NA|TRBD2|TRBJ2-7
CASRTPGRAYEQYF
TGTGCCAGCAGAACGCCCGGGAGGGCCTACGAGCAGTACTTC
>TRBV2|few|TRBD2|TRBJ2-3
CASSAGTSGSSTDTQYF
TGTGCCAGCAGCGCCGGGACTAGCGGTTCTAGCACAGATACGCAGTATTTT
>TRBV9|NA|NA|TRBJ2-5
CASSVDLEETQYF
TGTGCCAGCAGCGTAGACCTGGAGGAGACCCAGTACTTC
>TRBV7-9|few|TRBD1|TRBJ2-4
CASSLRGQDIQYF
TGTGCCAGCAGCTTAAGGGGGCAGGACATTCAGTACTTC
>TRBV4-2|few|NA|TRBJ2-2
CASSQDAPLTSNTGELFF
TGTGCCAGCAGCCAAGATGCCCCACTCACCTCGAACACCGGGGAGCTGTTTTTT
>TRBV7-2|NA|NA|TRBJ2-7
CASSLAGHEQYF
TGTGCCAGCAGCTTAGCGGGGCACGAGCAGTACTTC
>TRBV29-1|few|NA|TRBJ2-7
CSVSEGYEQYF
TGCAGCGTGTCAGAGGGCTACGAGCAGTACTTC
>TRBV5-1|NA|TRBD2|TRBJ2-1
CASGLGGMSNYNEQFF
TGCGCCAGCGGCCTGGGAGGGATGTCAAACTACAATGAGCAGTTCTTC
>TRBV9|NA|TRBD1|TRBJ1-2
CASSRDRGYGYTF
TGTGCCAGCAGCCGGGACAGGGGTTATGGCTACACCTTC
>TRBV15|NA|TRBD2|TRBJ2-7
CATSVEREGEQYF
TGTGCCACCAGTGTTGAGAGGGAGGGCGAGCAGTACTTC
>TRBV5-1|few|NA|TRBJ1-5
CASSLSGLEQPQHF
TGCGCCAGCAGCTTGTCCGGTTTAGAGCAGCCCCAGCATTTT
>TRBV20-1|NA|NA|TRBJ2-7
CPRGSSYEQYF
TGCCCACGGGGCAGTTCCTACGAGCAGTACTTC
>TRBV15|NA|NA|TRBJ2-2
CATSRDQKAWGELFF
TGTGCCACCAGCAGAGATCAGAAGGCTTGGGGGGAGCTGTTTTTT
>TRBV28|NA|NA|TRBJ2-5
CASSLIGRETQYF
TGTGCCAGCAGTTTAATAGGCCGGGAGACCCAGTACTTC
>TRBV10-3|few|NA|TRBJ2-1
CAISETTGRNEQFF
TGTGCCATCAGTGAAACTACAGGGAGGAATGAGCAGTTCTTC
>TRBV19|NA|NA|TRBJ1-2
CATNVGRGNGYTF
TGTGCCACTAACGTCGGAAGGGGTAACGGCTACACCTTC
>TRBV4-2|NA|NA|TRBJ1-6
CASSQETGENSPLHF
TGTGCCAGCAGCCAAGAGACAGGCGAGAATTCACCCCTCCACTTT
>TRBV28|NA|NA|TRBJ2-7
CASSFTHITSEQYF
TGTGCCAGCAGTTTCACCCATATCACGAGCGAGCAGTACTTC
>TRBV9|NA|NA|TRBJ2-7
CASSVGTTGEQYF
TGTGCCAGCAGCGTAGGGACTACAGGCGAGCAGTACTTC
>TRBV5-1|few|NA|TRBJ2-1
CASSLVSRDNEQFF
TGCGCCAGCAGCTTGGTGTCAAGGGACAATGAGCAGTTCTTC
>TRBV28|few|NA|TRBJ2-7
CASSSQVTYEQYF
TGTGCCAGCAGTTCCCAAGTAACCTACGAGCAGTACTTC
>TRBV5-1|few|TRBD1|TRBJ2-7
CASSPDRAYEQYF
TGCGCCAGCAGCCCTGACAGGGCCTACGAGCAGTACTTC
>TRBV21-1|few|NA|TRBJ2-7
CASSRQGAMYEQYF
TGTGCCAGCAGCAGACAGGGGGCAATGTACGAGCAGTACTTC
>TRBV30|few|NA|TRBJ1-3
CAWSRDTFSGNTIYF
TGTGCCTGGAGTAGGGACACCTTCTCTGGAAACACCATATATTTT
>TRBV7-9|many|NA|TRBJ1-1
CASSLGVAEAFF
TGTGCCAGCAGCTTAGGAGTAGCTGAAGCTTTCTTT
>TRBV30|NA|NA|TRBJ2-1
CAWSSGTLNQFF
TGTGCCTGGAGTTCCGGTACTCTCAATCAGTTCTTC
>TRBV2|few|TRBD1|TRBJ2-5
CASSAQGRETQYF
TGTGCCAGCAGCGCACAGGGGAGAGAGACCCAGTACTTC
>TRBV6-5|many|TRBD1|TRBJ1-2
CASSPNRDSHYGYTF
TGTGCCAGCAGCCCCAACCGGGACAGCCACTATGGCTACACCTTC
>TRBV28|few|TRBD2|TRBJ2-3
CASSPGGGGTDTQYF
TGTGCCAGCAGTCCGGGGGGTGGAGGCACAGATACGCAGTATTTT
>TRBV5-4|NA|TRBD1|TRBJ2-5
CASSLAGQGTETQYF
TGTGCCAGCAGCTTGGCAGGACAGGGGACAGAGACCCAGTACTTC
>TRBV7-2|NA|TRBD2|TRBJ2-1
CASSPASGRAHNEQFF
TGTGCCAGCAGCCCCGCCAGCGGGAGGGCACACAATGAGCAGTTCTTC
>TRBV29-1|few|NA|TRBJ1-1
CSVHRASNTEAFF
TGCAGCGTGCACAGGGCCTCGAACACTGAAGCTTTCTTT
>TRBV7-6|NA|NA|TRBJ2-7
CASSLIWDGNEQYF
TGTGCCAGCAGTCTCATCTGGGACGGCAACGAGCAGTACTTC
>TRBV29-1|few|NA|TRBJ2-1
CSLWGGQSPNEQFF
TGCAGCCTGTGGGGGGGACAGTCACCGAATGAGCAGTTCTTC
>TRBV11-2|few|TRBD1|TRBJ2-1
CASSPRQGAGNEQFF
TGTGCCAGCAGTCCTCGACAGGGCGCGGGCAATGAGCAGTTCTTC
>TRBV4-1|NA|TRBD1|TRBJ2-7
CASSQSGTGGSYEQYF
TGCGCCAGCAGCCAGTCCGGGACAGGGGGATCCTACGAGCAGTACTTC
>TRBV11-3|few|TRBD2|TRBJ2-3
CASSLGLAGVGDTQYF
TGTGCCAGCAGCTTAGGGCTAGCGGGAGTAGGAGATACGCAGTATTTT
>TRBV7-8|once|NA|TRBJ2-2
CASSPGGTGELFF
TGTGCCAGCAGCCCCGGCGGGACCGGGGAGCTGTTTTTT
>TRBV29-1|few|NA|TRBJ1-5
CSVAGTLNQPQHF
TGCAGCGTCGCCGGGACGCTTAATCAGCCCCAGCATTTT
>TRBV15|few|NA|TRBJ2-7
CATSGTLDSLWEQYF
TGTGCCACCAGCGGTACCCTTGACTCCCTCTGGGAGCAGTACTTC
>TRBV15|NA|NA|TRBJ2-6
CATSLSGANVLTF
TGTGCCACCAGCCTCTCTGGGGCCAACGTCCTGACTTTC